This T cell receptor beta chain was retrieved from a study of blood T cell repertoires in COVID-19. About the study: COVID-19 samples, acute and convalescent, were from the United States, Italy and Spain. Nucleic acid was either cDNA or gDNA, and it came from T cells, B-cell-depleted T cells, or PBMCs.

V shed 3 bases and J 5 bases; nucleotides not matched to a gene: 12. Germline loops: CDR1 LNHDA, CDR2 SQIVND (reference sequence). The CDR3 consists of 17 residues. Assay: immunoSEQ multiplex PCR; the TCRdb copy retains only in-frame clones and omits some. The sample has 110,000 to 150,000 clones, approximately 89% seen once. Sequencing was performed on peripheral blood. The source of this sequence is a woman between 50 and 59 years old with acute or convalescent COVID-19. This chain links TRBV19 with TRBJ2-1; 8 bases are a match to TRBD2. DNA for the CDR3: TGTGCCAGTAGTATCCTCCTTAGCGGGACCAAAAACAATGAGCAGTTCTTC. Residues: CASSILLSGTKNNEQFF.